The 3 T cell receptor beta chains presented below share a single source sample, sequenced in a study of breast tumors, draining lymph nodes, adjacent tissues. TCRdb re-analysed the multiplex PCR reads in MiXCR, keeping a single row per CDR3 protein. The data contain more than 5,500 distinct CDR3 sequences, over 40% of them singletons. Sequenced material: tumor-adjacent breast tissue. The receptors were sampled from a female donor with breast cancer. Some clones in this sample may be carry-over from other donors' samples.

This clonotype was detected many times. V is TRBV3-2 and J is TRBJ2-7; TRBD2 was called by the table and not checked on the DNA. TRBV3-2 is a recognized pseudogene. CDR3 length: 18 residues. The CDR3 region has the DNA TGTGCCAGCGCCATATCCCCATGGACTAGCGGGAGCTCCTACGAGCAGTACTTC. It translates to CASAISPWTSGSSYEQYF.

This clonotype showed up many times. The rearrangement joins TRBV9 to TRBJ2-1; D is perhaps TRBD2 (5 bases). V was pared by 0 bases and J by 8 bases, with 15 bases between. This CDR3 comprises 15 residues. CDR1 is SGDLS and CDR2 is YYNGEE in the germline V gene. CDR3 protein: CASSVAPGVGDEQFF. DNA of the CDR3: TGTGCCAGCAGCGTAGCCCCCGGGGTCGGGGATGAGCAGTTCTTC.

In its sample, this clonotype was seen once. The rearrangement links TRBV20-1 to TRBJ2-7; 8 bases fit TRBD2. Germline-derived CDR1 and CDR2 are DFQATT and SNEGSKA (reference sequence). CDR3 length: 12 residues. After removal of 6 bases from V and 5 bases from J, the junction contained 6 bases not matched to a gene. The chain's CDR3 is CSARTSLDEQYF. The CDR3 bases are TGCAGTGCCCGGACTAGCCTGGACGAGCAGTACTTC.